This T cell receptor beta chain derives from a study of blood T cell repertoires in COVID-19. Study-wide context: Nucleic acid was either cDNA or gDNA, and it came from T cells, B-cell-depleted T cells, or PBMCs.

Original processing methods: Amplifying reference gene primers gave estimates of nucleated cell counts. Generated by immunoSEQ multiplex PCR, the TCRdb table keeps only in-frame clones and is missing some. Clonal size and the V and J genes are those of that table, whereas D and trimming came from the DNA. The profile covers about 500,000 clones, with about 85% appearing a single time and under 0.85% taken by the ten largest. The CDR3 is 19 residues long. J was trimmed by 2 bases and V by 0 bases; bases with no gene match: 15. In germline, CDR1 is SGHKS, CDR2 YYEKEE (reference sequence). Recruits, aged about 18 to 90 years, lived in 20 to 30 US areas.

The clonotype was recovered from a woman aged 18-35 years who had recovered from COVID-19. The specimen sequenced was PBMCs or T cells enriched from blood (not recorded which). V is TRBV5-5 and J is TRBJ2-7, with 9 bases fitting TRBD1. The CDR3 loop is CASSLARGTGHIAAYEQYF. In nucleotides, the CDR3 is TGTGCCAGCAGCTTGGCCCGAGGGACAGGGCATATCGCGGCCTACGAGCAGTACTTC.